This section outlines one T cell receptor (beta chain) sequence together with its context. V lost 6 bases and J lost 3; bases outside the gene matches: 1. The CDR3 is 13 residues long. The germline V gene encodes CDR1 SQVTM and CDR2 ANQGSEA. The sample comes from a study of blood T cell repertoires in COVID-19. Clones were sequenced by immunoSEQ multiplex PCR, and TCRdb holds only the in-frame ones, with some missing. The sample lists about 100,000 clones, 80% to 95% occurring once. The rearrangement joins TRBV29-1 to TRBJ2-2; 10 bases agree with TRBD1. This receptor was obtained from a man in his sixties with acute or convalescent COVID-19. Sequenced input: peripheral blood. CDR3 sequence (DNA): TGCAGCGTGGACAGGGGGTACACCGGGGAGCTGTTTTTT. Protein: CSVDRGYTGELFF.